The 17 T cell receptor beta chains reported below all come from one sample, sequenced in a study of CD8 T cells in ankylosing spondylitis. The antigens these receptors bind are not known. Findings of the study overall: Roughly eight highly homologous variants formed a TCR beta motif that appeared characteristic of ankylosing spondylitis blood.

TCRdb analysed the 5' RACE reads with MiXCR anew, one entry per CDR3 protein. The data show about 460,000 distinct CDR3 sequences, with roughly 5.2% seen just once and roughly 3.5% held by the top ten. The sequencing input was blood, either unsorted or a sorted T cell fraction (not recorded which). The source is a male donor with ankylosing spondylitis.

In this sample, this clonotype turned up many times. The V call is TRBV6-1, the J call TRBJ2-7, with TRBD2 matching 10 bases. The junction had 7 bases not matched to a gene; V was cut back by 5 bases and J by 3 bases. This CDR3 spans 15 amino acids. Germline V lookup: CDR1 MNHNS, CDR2 SASEGT. The CDR3 loop reads CASSKLAGGLYEQYF. In DNA form, the CDR3 reads TGTGCCAGCAGTAAATTAGCGGGGGGTCTCTACGAGCAGTACTTC.

The genes are TRBV9 and TRBJ2-7; possibly TRBD2 for D (5 bases). The V gene lost 0 bases and the J gene lost 2 bases, with 12 bases spanning the gap. Germline V gene data show CDR1 as SGDLS and CDR2 as YYNGEE. The length of the CDR3 is 15 residues. The CDR3 DNA reads TGTGCCAGCAGCGTAGCTTCGGGGTATGCCTACGAGCAGTACTTC. Translating it yields CASSVASGYAYEQYF.

This clonotype was detected many times. DNA for the CDR3: TGCAGTGCTAGAGATTGGGGGAGCCCCTACAATGAGCAGTTCTTC. Protein product: CSARDWGSPYNEQFF. V usage is TRBV20-1 and J usage is TRBJ2-1; either TRBD1 or TRBD2 may fit D (5 bases each). Per germline, CDR1 DFQATT and CDR2 SNEGSKA (reference sequence). This CDR3 region has 15 residues. V was trimmed by 0 bases and J by 2 bases, leaving 11 bases between them.

The gene calls are TRBV5-1 and TRBJ2-3; unclear D gene. V dropped 0 bases and J dropped 0 bases, with 14 bases sitting between them. The CDR3 loop spans 17 amino acids. Germline loops: CDR1 SGHRS, CDR2 YFSETQ. The CDR3 loop reads CASSLALAGSSTDTQYF. As DNA, the CDR3 is TGCGCCAGCAGCTTGGCTTTAGCTGGATCTAGCACAGATACGCAGTATTTT.

This clonotype was counted at least ten times. The genes are TRBV10-3 and TRBJ1-3; the D is unclear. The V gene's germline CDR1 is ENHRY and CDR2 SYGVKD. V was pared by 8 bases and J by 3 bases, with 11 bases between. This CDR3 contains 13 residues. The CDR3 protein is CAILDTYGNTIYF. The CDR3 DNA reads TGTGCCATCCTTGACACCTATGGAAACACCATATATTTT.

This clonotype was detected many times. This sequence joins TRBV12-3 or TRBV12-4 and TRBJ2-7; 7 nucleotides align to TRBD2. This CDR3 is built from 14 residues. With V trimmed by 2 bases and J by 3 bases, 4 bases remained unmatched. CDR3 nucleotides: TGTGCCAGCAGTTTATGGGCTAGCGGCTACGAGCAGTACTTC. It encodes CASSLWASGYEQYF.

This clonotype was recorded many times. In DNA form, the CDR3 reads TGCAGCTCCCGGGTTCAGGGGGCCCAGTACTTC. Translating it yields CSSRVQGAQYF. The chain joins TRBV29-1 to TRBJ2-5; TRBD1 agrees at 7 bases. CDR1 and CDR2 from the germline V gene are SQVTM and ANQGSEA. The CDR3 runs to 11 residues. The trim removed 8 bases at V and 9 bases at J, leaving 9 bases unmatched.

This clonotype was seen a few times. The chain has TRBV2 and TRBJ2-1; no definite D call. The germline V gene has CDR1 SNHLY and CDR2 FYNNEI. This CDR3 has 11 amino acids. The V end lost 5 bases, the J end lost 6 bases, and 5 bases lay between the germline ends. The CDR3 loop is CASSRFNEQFF. The CDR3, as DNA: TGTGCCAGCAGTCGGTTCAATGAGCAGTTCTTC.

Many counts were recorded for this clonotype. The gene calls are TRBV29-1 and TRBJ2-3; 11 positions agree with TRBD1. This CDR3 contains 17 residues. The germline V gene encodes CDR1 SQVTM and CDR2 ANQGSEA. V shed 4 bases and J 6 bases; nucleotides not matched to a gene: 15. CDR3 nucleotides: TGCAGCGTTGCTCCGGTTTCGGGACAGGGGGGAAAGGATACGCAGTATTTT. Residues: CSVAPVSGQGGKDTQYF.

The sample holds many counts of this clonotype. V usage is TRBV6-2 or TRBV6-3 and J usage is TRBJ2-1; D is possibly TRBD2 (6 bases). The CDR3 loop spans 16 amino acids. Trimming left V 1 base short and J 0 bases short, with 10 bases between. Germline values: CDR1 MNHEY, CDR2 SVGEGT. DNA for the CDR3: TGTGCCAGCAGTTACTTAGCGGCAAGCTCCTACAATGAGCAGTTCTTC. Its translation is CASSYLAASSYNEQFF.

A few counts support this clonotype. This chain connects TRBV4-1 to TRBJ1-5, with TRBD1 identical over 7 bases. Germline CDR1 is MGHRA and CDR2 is YSYEKL. This CDR3 is built from 15 residues. Trimming removed 0 bases from V and 9 bases from J; junction bases left unmatched: 8. CDR3 sequence (DNA): TGCGCCAGCAGCCAAGAGGGGACAGAAGTTCGGCCCCAGCATTTT. The encoded protein is CASSQEGTEVRPQHF.

This clonotype was picked up many times. In DNA form, the CDR3 reads TGCGCCAGCAGCTTGCATAGGGCTGGAGCTAACTATGGCTACACCTTC. Its translation: CASSLHRAGANYGYTF. The chain joins TRBV5-1 to TRBJ1-2; D remains ambiguous. The CDR3 runs to 16 residues. The V end lost 1 base, the J end lost 0 bases, and 13 bases lay between the germline ends. Germline V gene lookup returns CDR1 SGHRS and CDR2 YFSETQ.

This clonotype appeared many times. V usage is TRBV7-2 and J usage is TRBJ2-7; tentative D call: TRBD2 (6 bases). This CDR3 contains 16 residues. Trimming stripped 5 bases from V and 0 bases from J, with 17 bases between. Germline-derived CDR1 and CDR2 are SGHTA and FQGNSA. This chain's CDR3 is CASSRADYPSSYEQYF. DNA of the CDR3: TGTGCCAGCAGCCGAGCGGACTACCCTAGCTCCTACGAGCAGTACTTC.

A word on this clonotype: This may come from a read error, since a much larger clone is one base off. J is TRBJ2-5 and V is TRBV28; tentatively, D is TRBD1 (5 bases). This CDR3 is built from 13 residues. Germline values: CDR1 MDHEN, CDR2 SYDVKM. The ends were cut back, 4 bases at V and 5 bases at J, with 11 bases in the middle. CDR3 bases: TGTGCCAGCAGTTGCGTGGGGCGGGAGACCCAGTACTTC. This codes for CASSCVGRETQYF.

This clonotype was seen at least ten times. The chain employs TRBV7-8 and TRBJ2-1; 8 bases fit TRBD1. The CDR3 has 15 residues. Trimming cost V 5 bases and J 9 bases; bases outside gene matches: 12. Germline CDR1 and CDR2: SGHVS and FQNEAQ. The CDR3 reads CASSPGQGLGPEQFF. CDR3 sequence (DNA): TGTGCCAGCAGCCCAGGACAGGGCCTTGGTCCTGAGCAGTTCTTC.

The chain carries TRBV11-1 and TRBJ2-1; 14 nucleotides line up with TRBD2. Germline CDR1 is SGHAT and CDR2 is FQDESV (reference sequence). Trimming removed 4 bases from V and 7 bases from J; junction bases left unmatched: 15. This CDR3 comprises 19 residues. For the CDR3, the DNA is TGTGCCAGCAGCTCCAGACTAGCGGGAGGGCCGAGAACATCGAATGAGCAGTTCTTC. It is translated as CASSSRLAGGPRTSNEQFF. Variable domain in full (rest from reference TRBV11-1 and TRBJ2-1): EAEVAQSPRYKITEKSQAVAFWCDPISGHATLYWYRQILGQGPELLVQFQDESVVDDSQLPKDRFSAERLKGVDSTLKIQPAELGDSAMYLCASSSRLAGGPRTSNEQFFGPGTRLTVL.

This clonotype was counted ten times or more. The genes are TRBV7-2 and TRBJ2-7, with TRBD2 identical over 10 bases. This CDR3 is 18 amino acids long. The junction had 13 bases not matched to a gene; V was cut back by 3 bases and J by 2 bases. CDR1 is SGHTA, CDR2 FQGNSA, per germline. The CDR3 region has the DNA TGTGCCAGCAGCTTTGCGTCCATCGGACTAGCGGTTACCTACGAGCAGTACTTC. This sequence encodes CASSFASIGLAVTYEQYF.